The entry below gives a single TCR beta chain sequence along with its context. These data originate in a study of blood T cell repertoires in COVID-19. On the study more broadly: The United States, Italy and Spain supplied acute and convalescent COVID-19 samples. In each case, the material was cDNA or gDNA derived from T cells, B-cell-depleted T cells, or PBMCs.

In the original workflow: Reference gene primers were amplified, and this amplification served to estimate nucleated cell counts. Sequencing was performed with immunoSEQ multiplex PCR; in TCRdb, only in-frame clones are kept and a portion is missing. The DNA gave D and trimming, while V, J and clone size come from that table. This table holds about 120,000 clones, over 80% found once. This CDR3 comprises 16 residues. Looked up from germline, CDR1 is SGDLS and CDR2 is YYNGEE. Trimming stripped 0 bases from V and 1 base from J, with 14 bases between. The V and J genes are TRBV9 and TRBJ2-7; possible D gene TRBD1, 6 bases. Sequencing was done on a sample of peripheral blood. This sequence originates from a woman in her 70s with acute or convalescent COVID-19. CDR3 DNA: TGTGCCAGCAGCGTAGAGGCCCAGGGGCCATCCTACGAGCAGTACTTC. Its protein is CASSVEAQGPSYEQYF.